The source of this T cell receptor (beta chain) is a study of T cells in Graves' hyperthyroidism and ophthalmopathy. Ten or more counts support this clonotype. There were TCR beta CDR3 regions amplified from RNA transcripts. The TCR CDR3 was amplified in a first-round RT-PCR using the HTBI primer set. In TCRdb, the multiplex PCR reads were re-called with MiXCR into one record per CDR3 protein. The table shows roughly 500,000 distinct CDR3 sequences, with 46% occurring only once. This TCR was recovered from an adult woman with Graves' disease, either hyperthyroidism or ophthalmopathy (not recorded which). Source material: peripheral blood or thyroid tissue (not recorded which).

DNA for the CDR3: TGTGCCAGCGCCCCGGCCAGGGTTTACGAGCAGTACTTC. Translation: CASAPARVYEQYF. The chain couples TRBV19 to TRBJ2-7, with D perhaps TRBD1 (5 bases). The CDR3 contains 13 residues. The V end was cut by 9 bases, the J end by 4 bases, with 16 bases between. CDR1 is LNHDA, CDR2 SQIVND, per germline (reference sequence).